The present entry profiles one T cell receptor (beta chain) with its context. The antigen remains undetermined. Sequenced by immunoSEQ multiplex PCR; TCRdb stores in-frame clones only, minus some. In the table there are approximately 2,000,000 clones, 85% to 95% of which are singletons. The CDR3 loop spans 12 amino acids. The data were taken from a study of shared clonotypes between healthy human individuals. Notes on the study in general: The naive CD4 repertoires of a few donors were compared, and around 4.7% of clonotypes were shared. Richness estimates generally favored naive over memory subsets.

The sequenced sample was naive CD4+ T cells from PBMCs. Subset defined: CD45RA+ positively selected. The chain recombines TRBV21-1 with TRBJ1-1. TRBV21-1 corresponds to a pseudogene. The receptor comes from a man between 18 and 29 years old in good health. Some clones in this sample may be carry-over from other donors' samples. The CDR3 is CASSKGRDPILF. As DNA, the CDR3 is TGTGCCAGCAGCAAAGGCCGGGACCCCATACTCTTT.